Each of the 13 T cell receptor beta chains below was sequenced from the same sample in a study of CD8 T cells in ankylosing spondylitis. Overall study findings and caveats: Among TCR beta sequences, a motif of several highly homologous variants appeared characteristic of ankylosing spondylitis blood.

A single record per CDR3 protein comes from TCRdb applying MiXCR to the 5' RACE reads. The table has about 500,000 distinct CDR3 sequences, roughly 5.3% seen once. No antigen is known for these receptors. The specimen was blood, either unsorted or a sorted T cell fraction (not recorded which). These receptors were obtained from a male donor with ankylosing spondylitis.

This clonotype was counted a few times. This chain links TRBV20-1 with TRBJ2-1, with 7 bases identical to TRBD2. The CDR3 loop spans 14 amino acids. V dropped 8 bases and J dropped 0; count of bases not matched to a gene: 7. The germline V gene has CDR1 DFQATT and CDR2 SNEGSKA (reference sequence). CDR3 DNA sequence: TGCAGTCCCCCTAGCGGAGGCTCCTACAATGAGCAGTTCTTC. This gives the protein CSPPSGGSYNEQFF.

At least ten counts were recorded for this clonotype. The chain links TRBV15 to TRBJ1-5; 9 nucleotides align to TRBD1. Germline V gives CDR1 LNHNV, CDR2 YYDKDF (reference sequence). CDR3 length: 17 amino acids. Trimming cost V 1 base and J 0 bases; bases outside gene matches: 4. The CDR3 DNA reads TGTGCCACCAGCAGAGTGGACAGGGGACGTAGCAATCAGCCCCAGCATTTT. Its protein product is CATSRVDRGRSNQPQHF.

This clonotype appeared many times. The chain is built from TRBV20-1 and TRBJ1-1, with D unclear. CDR3 size: 15 residues. Trimming shortened V by 3 bases and J by 1 base, and 15 bases separated the two germline ends. Germline CDR1 DFQATT, CDR2 SNEGSKA (reference sequence). This CDR3 reads CSASGVSPGNTEAFF. DNA of the CDR3: TGCAGTGCTAGTGGGGTCTCACCGGGGAACACTGAAGCTTTCTTT.

This clonotype has at least ten counts. The CDR3 DNA sequence: TGCAGTGCCGGTGCCATCTACAATGAGCAGTTCTTC. Translated, it gives CSAGAIYNEQFF. The chain joins TRBV20-1 to TRBJ2-1, with no clear D. V dropped 6 bases and J dropped 3 bases, with 9 bases sitting between them. Germline V gene data show CDR1 as DFQATT and CDR2 as SNEGSKA (reference sequence). The CDR3 has 12 amino acids.

This clonotype was counted ten times or more. This chain links TRBV10-3 with TRBJ2-2, with 11 bases that match TRBD1. Germline V CDR1 and CDR2: ENHRY, SYGVKD. The CDR3 sequence is 15 residues long. J lost 3 bases, V lost 5 bases, and 2 bases had no gene match. The CDR3 DNA sequence: TGTGCCATCAGTTGGACAGGGGGCGACACCGGGGAGCTGTTTTTT. Protein: CAISWTGGDTGELFF.

This clonotype was observed a handful of times. The chain carries TRBV6-2 or TRBV6-3 and TRBJ2-1; no clear D gene. This CDR3 is built from 11 residues. The ends were cut back, 10 bases at V and 7 bases at J, with 11 bases in the middle. Germline V lookup: CDR1 MNHEY, CDR2 SVGEGT. The CDR3 reads CAKTAFNEQFF. The CDR3 coding sequence is TGTGCCAAAACAGCCTTTAATGAGCAGTTCTTC.

In this sample, this clonotype turned up many times. This sequence joins TRBV7-6 and TRBJ2-7, with 7 bases matching TRBD1. CDR1 is SGHVS, CDR2 FNYEAQ, per germline. The CDR3 totals 15 residues. Unmatched junction bases numbered 6, after V lost 0 bases and J lost 4 bases. For the CDR3, the DNA is TGTGCCAGCAGCTTAGCAGGGGGCGGCGAATACGAGCAGTACTTC. Amino acid sequence: CASSLAGGGEYEQYF. The whole variable domain, remainder taken from reference TRBV7-6 and TRBJ2-7, is GAGVSQSPRYKVTKRGQDVALRCDPISGHVSLYWYRQALGQGPEFLTYFNYEAQQDKSGLPNDRFSAERPEGSISTLTIQRTEQRDSAMYRCASSLAGGGEYEQYFGPGTRLTVT.

A few counts support this clonotype. The chain couples TRBV6-2 or TRBV6-3 to TRBJ2-1; TRBD2 matches at 7 bases. V dropped 7 bases and J dropped 4; count of bases not matched to a gene: 16. Germline V CDR1 and CDR2: MNHEY, SVGEGT. This CDR3 has 17 residues. CDR3 nucleotide sequence: TGTGCCAGCACCCTTTTCGATAGCGGGTCTCAATACAATGAGCAGTTCTTC. Protein product: CASTLFDSGSQYNEQFF.

In this sample, this clonotype turned up many times. The chain joins TRBV6-2 or TRBV6-3 to TRBJ2-2, with D perhaps being TRBD1 or TRBD2 (7 bases each). The germline gives CDR1 MNHEY, CDR2 SVGEGT. The V gene lost 6 bases and the J gene lost 10 bases, with 15 bases spanning the gap. CDR3 length equals 13 residues. CDR3 DNA sequence: TGTGCCAGCAGAACGACAGGGAGGGAGGAGCTGTTTTTT. Residues: CASRTTGREELFF.

This clonotype was seen ten or more times. Here the CDR3 DNA reads TGTGCCAGCAGCGTCTCTGGGGCCAACGTCCTGACTTTC. This translates into CASSVSGANVLTF. The chain links TRBV7-2 to TRBJ2-6; D unresolved. Between the trimmed V and J ends, which lost 5 bases and 0 bases, there was a span of 2 bases. Germline CDR1 SGHTA, CDR2 FQGNSA. The CDR3 loop spans 13 amino acids.

This clonotype was observed many times. The chain employs TRBV7-8 and TRBJ2-3, with 8 bases that match TRBD2. Germline V lookup: CDR1 SGHVS, CDR2 FQNEAQ. The junction had 5 bases not matched to a gene; V was cut back by 5 bases and J by 1 base. The CDR3 length is 15 residues. Written as DNA, the CDR3 is TGTGCCAGCAGCAAAGCGGGAGTGGGCACAGATACGCAGTATTTT. It encodes CASSKAGVGTDTQYF.

The table lists this clonotype with many counts. This rearrangement joins TRBV20-1 to TRBJ2-4, with D perhaps matching TRBD1 (5 bases). The CDR3 is 13 residues long. The V gene lost 3 bases and the J gene lost 5 bases, with 11 bases spanning the gap. Germline CDR1 DFQATT, CDR2 SNEGSKA (reference sequence). This chain's CDR3 is CSARPPQENIQYF. Written as DNA, the CDR3 is TGCAGTGCTAGGCCCCCACAGGAAAACATTCAGTACTTC.

This clonotype appeared many times. The rearrangement joins TRBV20-1 to TRBJ1-4; no clear D gene. This CDR3 is 16 amino acids long. Germline CDR1 DFQATT, CDR2 SNEGSKA (reference sequence). V was shortened by 6 bases and J by 7 bases, with 24 bases between the two germline ends. CDR3 DNA sequence: TGCAGTGCGACCGTCCGGGAATCCGTACTGAGTGAAAAACTGTTTTTT. This sequence encodes CSATVRESVLSEKLFF.